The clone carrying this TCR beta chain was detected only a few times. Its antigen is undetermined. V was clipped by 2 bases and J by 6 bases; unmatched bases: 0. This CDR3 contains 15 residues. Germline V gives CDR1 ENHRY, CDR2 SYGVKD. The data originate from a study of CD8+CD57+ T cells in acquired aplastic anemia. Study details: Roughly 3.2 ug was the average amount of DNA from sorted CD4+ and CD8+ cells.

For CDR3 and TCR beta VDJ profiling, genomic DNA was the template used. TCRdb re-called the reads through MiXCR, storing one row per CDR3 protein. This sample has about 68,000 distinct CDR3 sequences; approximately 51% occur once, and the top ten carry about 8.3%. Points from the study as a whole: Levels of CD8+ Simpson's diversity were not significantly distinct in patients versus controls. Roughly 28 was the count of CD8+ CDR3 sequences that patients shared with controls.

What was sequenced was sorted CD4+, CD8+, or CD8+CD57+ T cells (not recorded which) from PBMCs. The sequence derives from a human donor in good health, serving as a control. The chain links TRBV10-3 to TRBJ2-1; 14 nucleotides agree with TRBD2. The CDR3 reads CAISEGLAGGNEQFF. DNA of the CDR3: TGTGCCATCAGTGAGGGACTAGCGGGGGGCAATGAGCAGTTCTTC.